Each of the 5 T cell receptor beta chains below was sequenced from the same sample in a study of vaccination effects on CD4 cells after COVID-19. The table came from immunoSEQ multiplex PCR; TCRdb's copy has only in-frame clones and leaves some out. The repertoire consists of roughly 67,000 clones, with 78% occurring once and the leading ten covering about 11%. Sequencing in the ViraFEST assay came after antigen-specific CD4+ T cells had been expanded with viral peptide pools, which were used to stimulate PBMC. Subsequent to a culture period of under twelve days, CD4+ T cells were isolated. The healthy vaccine recipients, who had no prior SARS-CoV-2 infection, showed negative nucleocapsid antibodies. The antigens these receptors bind are not known. Here the sequenced sample was CD4+ T cells from PBMCs cultured with SARS-CoV-2 spike peptides, taken before COVID-19 vaccination. These receptors all stem from a human donor who received a COVID-19 vaccine.

The chain employs TRBV3-1 (or the pseudogene TRBV3-2) and TRBJ1-1; a weak D match, TRBD1 (6 bases). CDR1 and CDR2 from the germline V gene are LGHDT and YNNKEL (reference sequence). Deletions cut 1 base from V and 8 bases from J, with 11 bases between. The CDR3 consists of 13 residues. CDR3 loop: CASSQGWTAEAFF. The CDR3 bases are TGTGCCAGCAGCCAAGGGTGGACAGCCGAAGCTTTCTTT.

The chain is built from TRBV2 and TRBJ1-4; no clear D gene. There are 13 residues in the CDR3. Between the trimmed V and J ends, which lost 1 base and 4 bases, there was a span of 4 bases. The germline gives CDR1 SNHLY, CDR2 FYNNEI. DNA for the CDR3: TGTGCCAGCAGTGAAGATAATAATGAAAAACTGTTTTTT. Protein: CASSEDNNEKLFF.

The chain couples TRBV18 to TRBJ2-3; maybe TRBD1 (5 bases). The CDR3 has 14 residues. V lost 2 bases, J lost 6 bases, and 12 bases lay in between. The germline V gene encodes CDR1 KGHSH and CDR2 LQKENI. The CDR3 spells CASSPGAGRDTQYF. CDR3 DNA sequence: TGTGCCAGCTCACCAGGGGCCGGTCGGGATACGCAGTATTTT.

The V and J genes are TRBV5-5 and TRBJ1-2; D unresolved. V was pared by 4 bases and J by 4 bases, with 17 bases between. The CDR3 sequence is 15 residues long. The V gene's germline CDR1 is SGHKS and CDR2 YYEKEE (reference sequence). CDR3 nucleotides: TGTGCCAGCAGCCCCGCCGACGGGTACAGCTATGGCTACACCTTC. Protein sequence: CASSPADGYSYGYTF.

V is TRBV10-1 and J is TRBJ1-1, with 7 nucleotides matching TRBD1. The CDR3 sequence is 12 residues long. V trimming: 6 bases; J trimming: 8 bases; junction bases outside the gene matches: 6. CDR1 and CDR2 from the germline V gene are WNHNN and SYGVQD (reference sequence). This CDR3 reads CASRRTGPEAFF. The CDR3 DNA reads TGCGCCAGCAGAAGGACAGGTCCCGAAGCTTTCTTT.